A single sample is the source of the 32 T cell receptor beta chains below, sequenced in a study of T cells after posttransplantation cyclophosphamide. Assay: immunoSEQ multiplex PCR; the TCRdb copy retains only in-frame clones and omits some. The table records fewer than 60,000 clones, roughly 94% of them present only once. The specimen sequenced was PBMCs. All receptors derive from a woman in her twenties or thirties in good health and a related stem cell transplant donor.

J is TRBJ2-7 and V is TRBV10-3, with D possibly TRBD2 on 6 matching bases. The germline V gene encodes CDR1 ENHRY and CDR2 SYGVKD. V was pared by 9 bases and J by 3 bases, with 9 bases between. The CDR3 spans 11 residues. CDR3 sequence reads: CAMAEGYEQYF. As DNA, the CDR3 is TGTGCCATGGCGGAGGGCTACGAGCAGTACTTC.

The rearrangement joins TRBV4-3 to TRBJ2-5; tentative D call: TRBD2 (7 bases). V was cut by 0 bases and J by 5 bases, with 19 bases left in between. Germline CDR1 is LGHNA and CDR2 is YSLEER. The CDR3 spans 17 residues. The CDR3 protein is CASSQELGAGVGETQYF. In nucleotides, the CDR3 is TGCGCCAGCAGCCAAGAATTGGGGGCGGGGGTAGGGGAGACCCAGTACTTC.

This clone was picked up one time. V gene TRBV19 combines with J gene TRBJ2-1, with D tentatively TRBD2 (5 bases). CDR3 size: 12 residues. Trimming left V 6 bases short and J 9 bases short, with 12 bases between. Germline V gene data show CDR1 as LNHDA and CDR2 as SQIVND (reference sequence). The CDR3 protein is CASSSRGGEQFF. The CDR3 coding sequence is TGTGCCAGTAGCTCCCGGGGTGGTGAGCAGTTCTTC.

This clone was seen only once. The chain combines TRBV6-1 with TRBJ1-4; D is perhaps TRBD1 (6 bases). The V gene's germline CDR1 is MNHNS and CDR2 SASEGT. The ends were cut back, 3 bases at V and 7 bases at J, with 15 bases in the middle. This CDR3 is 15 amino acids long. CDR3 loop: CASSDPGTTGEKLFF. CDR3 nucleotides: TGTGCCAGCAGTGACCCCGGGACAACCGGTGAAAAACTGTTTTTT.

The rearrangement uses TRBV29-1 and TRBJ1-2; the match to TRBD1 covers 7 bases. The CDR3 runs 14 residues. Germline CDR1 SQVTM, CDR2 ANQGSEA. V was clipped by 2 bases and J by 4 bases; unmatched bases: 7. CDR3 sequence: CSVEWTGRPYGYTF. The CDR3, as DNA: TGCAGCGTTGAATGGACAGGCCGCCCCTATGGCTACACCTTC. Full variable domain (missing parts from reference TRBV29-1 and TRBJ1-2): SAVISQKPSRDICQRGTSLTIQCQVDSQVTMMFWYRQQPGQSLTLIATANQGSEATYESGFVIDKFPISRPNLTFSTLTVSNMSPEDSSIYLCSVEWTGRPYGYTFGSGTRLTVV.

V is TRBV5-8 and J is TRBJ1-1, with 9 bases matching TRBD1. CDR3 length: 14 residues. CDR1 is SGHTS, CDR2 YDEGEE, per germline. The V segment lost 2 bases and the J segment 4 bases; nucleotides outside the gene matches: 3. In DNA form, the CDR3 reads TGTGCCAGCAGCTTAACAGGGGGCAGCACTGAAGCTTTCTTT. Translated, it gives CASSLTGGSTEAFF. The full variable domain, completed using reference TRBV5-8 and TRBJ1-1, is EAGVTQSPTHLIKTRGQQATLRCSPISGHTSVYWYQQALGLGLQFLLWYDEGEERNRGNFPPRFSGRQFPNYSSELNVNALELEDSALYLCASSLTGGSTEAFFGQGTRLTVV.

The V gene is TRBV7-6, the J gene TRBJ2-3; perhaps TRBD1 as D (6 bases). CDR1 is SGHVS and CDR2 is FNYEAQ in the germline V gene. The V gene lost 3 bases and the J gene lost 2 bases, with 9 bases spanning the gap. The CDR3 has 14 amino acids. The CDR3 loop reads CASSLRGYTDTQYF. CDR3 bases: TGTGCCAGCAGCTTGAGGGGGTACACAGATACGCAGTATTTT.

This chain's CDR3 is CASSLRGRGPYEQYF. CDR3 nucleotide sequence: TGTGCCAGCAGCTTGAGGGGCAGGGGGCCCTACGAGCAGTACTTC. V and J are TRBV5-6 and TRBJ2-7, with 8 bases matching TRBD1. The germline V gene has CDR1 SGHDT and CDR2 YYEEEE. The length of the CDR3 is 15 residues. The V segment lost 1 base and the J segment 2 bases; nucleotides outside the gene matches: 5.

This rearrangement joins TRBV4-2 to TRBJ2-3; D gene uncertain. V lost 6 bases and J 5 bases, leaving 6 bases between the germline ends. The germline V gene encodes CDR1 LGHNA and CDR2 YNFKEQ. This CDR3 is 11 amino acids long. The CDR3 region is CASSIGDTQYF. The CDR3 DNA is TGTGCCAGCAGTATCGGAGATACGCAGTATTTT.

The chain couples TRBV18 to TRBJ2-2, with a possible D match to TRBD2 (7 bases). CDR1 and CDR2 from the germline V gene are KGHSH and LQKENI. The ends were cut back, 2 bases at V and 3 bases at J, with 13 bases in the middle. The CDR3 is made up of 16 amino acids. The CDR3 bases are TGTGCCAGCTCACCATCGGGGGGCCCGGACACCGGGGAGCTGTTTTTT. Translated: CASSPSGGPDTGELFF.

Here the CDR3 reads CAWSQGGTEAFF. The CDR3 DNA is TGTGCCTGGAGTCAAGGGGGCACTGAAGCTTTCTTT. J is TRBJ1-1 and V is TRBV30, with a weak D call TRBD1 (6 bases). Trimming took 2 bases from V and 4 from J, leaving 8 bases between them. The CDR3 has 12 residues. Germline-derived CDR1 and CDR2 are GTSNPN and SVGIG (reference sequence).

The V call is TRBV18, the J call TRBJ2-7; D is possibly TRBD1 (6 bases). Between the trimmed V and J ends, which lost 3 bases and 2 bases, there was a span of 11 bases. The CDR3 has 14 amino acids. CDR1 is KGHSH, CDR2 LQKENI, per germline. CDR3 sequence reads: CASSPSRGPYEQYF. CDR3 DNA: TGTGCCAGCTCACCGAGCAGGGGTCCCTACGAGCAGTACTTC.

V is TRBV6-1 and J is TRBJ2-5; the match to TRBD1 covers 8 bases. With 6 bases clipped from V and 5 bases from J, the junction kept 5 bases outside the gene matches. Germline V CDR1 and CDR2: MNHNS, SASEGT. The CDR3 runs 13 residues. CDR3 DNA sequence: TGTGCCAGCAGATACAGGGGGTCGGAGACCCAGTACTTC. Its translation is CASRYRGSETQYF.

The chain links TRBV5-1 to TRBJ1-3, with D unresolved. V was trimmed by 4 bases and J by 0 bases, leaving 5 bases between them. CDR1 is SGHRS and CDR2 is YFSETQ in the germline V gene. The CDR3 extends over 13 amino acids. CDR3 nucleotide sequence: TGCGCCAGCAGCCTCAGCTCTGGAAACACCATATATTTT. Translation: CASSLSSGNTIYF.

J is TRBJ1-1 and V is TRBV2; D not resolved. V was shortened by 7 bases and J by 3 bases, with 12 bases between the two germline ends. The germline CDR1 and CDR2 sequences are SNHLY and FYNNEI. The CDR3 runs 13 residues. The CDR3 DNA sequence: TGTGCCAGCAACGTCTCGCCGGACACTGAAGCTTTCTTT. Its protein product is CASNVSPDTEAFF.

Of note for this clone: Its ends do not fully match the called genes, so a read error is possible. The chain combines TRBV7-2 with TRBJ1-5, with D possibly matching TRBD1 (6 bases). This CDR3 region has 13 residues. The germline CDR1 and CDR2 sequences are SGHTA and FQGNSA. In DNA, the CDR3 is TGTGCCAGCAGCTTAGCTCAAGGACAGCGCCAGCATTTT. Amino acid sequence: CASSLAQGQRQHF.

The genes are TRBV29-1 and TRBJ2-7; tentative D call: TRBD2 (5 bases). The V end was cut by 1 base, the J end by 1 base, with 8 bases between. This CDR3 region has 13 residues. CDR1 SQVTM and CDR2 ANQGSEA come from the germline V gene. The CDR3 protein is CSVEGTDSYEQYF. The CDR3 region has the DNA TGCAGCGTTGAAGGGACTGATTCCTACGAGCAGTACTTC.

The rearrangement uses TRBV11-2 and TRBJ2-3, with TRBD2 identical over 10 bases. The junction had 7 bases not matched to a gene; V was cut back by 4 bases and J by 3 bases. This CDR3 has 16 residues. CDR1 and CDR2 (germline): SGHAT, FQNNGV. CDR3 sequence reads: CASSWGLGLATDTQYF. Written as DNA, the CDR3 is TGTGCCAGCAGCTGGGGGTTGGGACTAGCGACAGATACGCAGTATTTT.

The genes are TRBV5-5 and TRBJ1-5; D remains unclear. The CDR3 covers 16 residues. Between the trimmed V and J ends, which lost 2 bases and 2 bases, there was a span of 14 bases. The germline gives CDR1 SGHKS, CDR2 YYEKEE (reference sequence). The CDR3 DNA sequence: TGTGCCAGCAGCTTAACACAGCCCTTGGGCAATCAGCCCCAGCATTTT. Amino acids: CASSLTQPLGNQPQHF.

The rearrangement uses TRBV6-5 and TRBJ1-2; 12 bases line up with TRBD1. Per the germline V gene, CDR1 is MNHEY and CDR2 is SVGAGI. V dropped 4 bases and J dropped 4; count of bases not matched to a gene: 7. The CDR3 covers 16 residues. The chain's CDR3 is CASSSGQGAVGYGYTF. The DNA of the CDR3 is TGTGCCAGCAGTTCGGGACAGGGGGCGGTAGGCTATGGCTACACCTTC.

The CDR3 nucleotides read TGTGCCAGCAGTCCCCTCGGGGGGCTGTCCTACGAGCAGTACTTC. Translating it yields CASSPLGGLSYEQYF. The chain joins TRBV6-6 to TRBJ2-7, with TRBD2 as a possible D gene (7 bases). Germline V lookup: CDR1 MNHNY, CDR2 SVGAGI (reference sequence). The CDR3 is 15 amino acids. Trimming took 5 bases from V and 1 from J, leaving 15 bases between them.

The chain carries TRBV7-2 and TRBJ2-7, with D perhaps TRBD2 (7 bases). Per germline, CDR1 SGHTA and CDR2 FQGNSA. V lost 0 bases, J lost 5 bases, and 11 bases lay in between. The CDR3 length is 14 residues. CDR3 nucleotides: TGTGCCAGCAGCTTAGCGGGGGGGCGCGACGAGCAGTACTTC. It yields the protein CASSLAGGRDEQYF.

This clone was detected only a few times. J is TRBJ2-7 and V is TRBV7-2; D unclear. This CDR3 contains 14 residues. Germline V gene sequence: CDR1 SGHTA, CDR2 FQGNSA. The V and J ends lost 1 base and 0 bases respectively, with 7 bases between them. CDR3 in DNA: TGTGCCAGCAGCTTAGTACTCGGCTCCTACGAGCAGTACTTC. This gives the protein CASSLVLGSYEQYF. The entire variable domain, with the rest obtained from reference TRBV7-2 and TRBJ2-7, is as follows: GAGVSQSPSNKVTEKGKDVELRCDPISGHTALYWYRQSLGQGLEFLIYFQGNSAPDKSGLPSDRFSAERTGGSVSTLTIQRTQQEDSAVYLCASSLVLGSYEQYFGPGTRLTVT.

J is TRBJ1-1 and V is TRBV6-6; D possibly corresponds to TRBD1 (5 bases). V was clipped by 0 bases and J by 5 bases, with 10 bases between them. Germline CDR1 and CDR2: MNHNY and SVGAGI (reference sequence). The CDR3 is 14 amino acids. This CDR3 reads CASSYSAGRTEAFF. CDR3 coding DNA: TGTGCCAGCAGTTACTCCGCGGGGCGGACTGAAGCTTTCTTT.

This chain joins TRBV6-6 and TRBJ2-1; 8 positions agree with TRBD1. The CDR3 is 12 residues long. J gave up 8 bases and V 6 bases, and 3 bases lay outside the gene matches. The germline V gene encodes CDR1 MNHNY and CDR2 SVGAGI (reference sequence). CDR3 sequence reads: CASSRTGYEQFF. For the CDR3, the DNA is TGTGCCAGCAGCCGGACAGGGTATGAGCAGTTCTTC.

This chain links TRBV4-2 with TRBJ1-6; weak D call: TRBD1 (6 bases). The V end was cut by 6 bases, the J end by 6 bases, with 15 bases between. The CDR3 covers 15 residues. Germline values: CDR1 LGHNA, CDR2 YNFKEQ. Here the CDR3 reads CASRPGEGLNSPLHF. The DNA of the CDR3 is TGTGCCAGCAGGCCAGGGGAAGGGCTTAATTCACCCCTCCACTTT.

The V and J genes are TRBV4-3 and TRBJ2-3; no clear D. This CDR3 has 14 residues. The germline V gene has CDR1 LGHNA and CDR2 YSLEER. Trimming left V 1 base short and J 6 bases short, with 11 bases between. Here the CDR3 reads CASSQVVWRDTQYF. CDR3 nucleotide sequence: TGCGCCAGCAGCCAAGTAGTTTGGCGGGATACGCAGTATTTT.

The sample holds one count of this clone. The chain employs TRBV4-3 and TRBJ1-3; 8 bases are shared with TRBD1. The V gene end was trimmed by 2 bases and the J gene end by 4 bases; junction bases not matched to a gene: 4. The CDR3 runs to 15 residues. Per the germline V gene, CDR1 is LGHNA and CDR2 is YSLEER. CDR3 sequence reads: CASSQTGGTGNTIYF. As DNA, the CDR3 is TGCGCCAGCAGCCAAACAGGGGGAACAGGAAACACCATATATTTT.

The rearrangement links TRBV5-1 to TRBJ2-1; D may be TRBD2 (7 bases). V was shortened by 0 bases and J by 6 bases, with 13 bases between the two germline ends. The length of the CDR3 is 15 residues. Germline V gives CDR1 SGHRS, CDR2 YFSETQ. The CDR3 region has the DNA TGCGCCAGCAGCTTGGCGGGGGGCCTCGGCAATGAGCAGTTCTTC. Encoded protein: CASSLAGGLGNEQFF.

V is TRBV5-1 and J is TRBJ2-5, with D possibly being TRBD2 (5 bases). The CDR3 sequence is 13 residues long. Germline-derived CDR1 and CDR2 are SGHRS and YFSETQ. The V gene lost 3 bases and the J gene lost 1 base, with 7 bases spanning the gap. The CDR3 DNA sequence: TGCGCCAGCAGCTCGGGAATCCAAGAGACCCAGTACTTC. It codes for CASSSGIQETQYF.

V is TRBV5-1 and J is TRBJ2-1, with 9 bases fitting TRBD2. This CDR3 is 15 amino acids long. Germline CDR1 SGHRS, CDR2 YFSETQ. Unmatched junction bases numbered 4, after V lost 5 bases and J lost 1 base. As DNA, the CDR3 is TGCGCCAGCAGAAAAAGCGGGGGGTCCTACAATGAGCAGTTCTTC. It specifies CASRKSGGSYNEQFF.

This clone has only a few counts. The V gene is TRBV28, the J gene TRBJ2-1, with 8 positions matching TRBD2. The CDR3 is 14 residues long. Trimming took 2 bases from V and 7 from J; bases not matched to a gene: 4. CDR1 MDHEN and CDR2 SYDVKM come from the germline V gene. CDR3 loop: CASSLAGGRNEQFF. The DNA for the CDR3 is TGTGCCAGCAGTTTAGCGGGGGGAAGAAATGAGCAGTTCTTC.